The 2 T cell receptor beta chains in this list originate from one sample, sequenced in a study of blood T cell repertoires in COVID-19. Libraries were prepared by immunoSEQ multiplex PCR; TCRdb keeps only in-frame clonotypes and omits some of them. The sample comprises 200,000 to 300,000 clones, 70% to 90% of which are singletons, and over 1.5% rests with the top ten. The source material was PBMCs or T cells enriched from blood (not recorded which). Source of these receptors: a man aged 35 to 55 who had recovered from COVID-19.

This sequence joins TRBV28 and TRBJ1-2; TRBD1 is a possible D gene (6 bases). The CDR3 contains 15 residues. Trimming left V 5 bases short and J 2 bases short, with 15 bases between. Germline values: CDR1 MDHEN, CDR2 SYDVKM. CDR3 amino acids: CASSTGGLSNYGYTF. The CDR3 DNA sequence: TGTGCCAGCAGTACCGGGGGGCTTTCCAACTATGGCTACACCTTC.

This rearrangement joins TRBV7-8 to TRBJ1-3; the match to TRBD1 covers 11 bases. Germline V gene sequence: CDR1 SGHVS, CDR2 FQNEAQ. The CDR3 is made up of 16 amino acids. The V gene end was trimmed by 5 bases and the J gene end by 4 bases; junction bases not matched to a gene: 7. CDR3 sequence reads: CASSPGDRGKGNTIYF. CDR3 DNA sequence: TGTGCCAGCAGCCCAGGGGACAGGGGGAAAGGAAACACCATATATTTT.